Listed below are T cell receptor beta chains from one sample, sequenced in a study of long-term antiretroviral therapy in people with HIV. Some clones are missing from TCRdb's copy, which holds only in-frame ones; the method was immunoSEQ multiplex PCR. The sample includes around 38,000 clones, approximately 94% seen only once; the top ten take 2.2%. The material sequenced was unsorted PBMCs, taken roughly 9.4 years after starting antiretroviral therapy. Source of these receptors: a man aged 25 to 40 with HIV. Both conserved end residues are part of each CDR3. D genes are given only for firm matches. The size field is filled for only some rows; it gives once, few, many or a size class.

clone_size	d_call	v_call	j_call	cdr3_aa	cdr3_nt
.	.	TRBV7-6	TRBJ1-5	CASSLGGGESNQPQHF	TGTGCCAGCAGCTTAGGAGGAGGGGAGAGCAATCAGCCCCAGCATTTT
.	.	TRBV28	TRBJ1-2	CASSLVLNYGYTF	TGTGCCAGCAGTTTAGTTCTCAACTATGGCTACACCTTC
.	.	TRBV5-1	TRBJ1-4	CASSMGGTTGEKLFF	TGCGCCAGCAGCATGGGGGGGACCACGGGGGAAAAACTGTTTTTT
.	TRBD2	TRBV28	TRBJ2-1	CERYYSGGYYSYNEQFF	TGTGAACGTTATTATAGCGGGGGATACTACTCCTACAATGAGCAGTTCTTC
.	TRBD1	TRBV5-6	TRBJ1-4	CASSDGTVTRNEKLFF	TGTGCCAGCAGCGACGGGACAGTTACTCGTAATGAAAAACTGTTTTTT
.	TRBD2	TRBV5-6	TRBJ2-3	CASSFQRGGANPDTQYF	TGTGCCAGCTCTTTCCAGCGGGGGGGGGCTAATCCAGATACGCAGTATTTT
.	TRBD2	TRBV29-1	TRBJ2-7	CSVVRAGGLYEQYF	TGCAGCGTTGTAAGAGCGGGGGGGCTTTACGAGCAGTACTTC
.	.	TRBV27	TRBJ1-1	CASSFGGGRMNTEAFF	TGTGCCAGCAGTTTCGGCGGGGGACGAATGAACACTGAAGCTTTCTTT
.	.	TRBV7-6	TRBJ1-2	CASSLYDKGGYTF	TGTGCCAGCAGCTTATATGATAAAGGGGGCTACACCTTC
.	.	TRBV2	TRBJ1-5	CASLRDISNQPQHF	TGTGCCAGCTTGCGGGACATTAGCAATCAGCCCCAGCATTTT
once	TRBD2	TRBV7-2	TRBJ2-1	CASSPPGLLFDEQFF	TGTGCCAGCAGCCCCCCGGGACTATTGTTCGATGAGCAGTTCTTC
.	.	TRBV28	TRBJ1-2	CASSSPDRGGYTF	TGTGCCAGCAGTTCCCCTGACCGGGGTGGCTACACCTTC
.	.	TRBV6-1	TRBJ1-5	CASRENDRQPQHF	TGTGCCAGCAGAGAAAATGACAGACAGCCCCAGCATTTT
.	.	TRBV30	TRBJ2-7	CAWSVSSGGYEQYF	TGTGCCTGGAGTGTATCCTCCGGAGGCTACGAGCAGTACTTC
.	.	TRBV7-2	TRBJ1-1	CASSLLENTEAFF	TGTGCCAGCAGCTTGCTGGAGAACACTGAAGCTTTCTTT
.	TRBD2	TRBV2	TRBJ2-5	CASTSLAGTQETQYF	TGTGCCAGCACCAGTCTAGCGGGGACCCAAGAGACCCAGTACTTC
.	.	TRBV9	TRBJ1-3	CASSPRRGISGNTIYF	TGTGCCAGCAGCCCCAGGAGGGGAATCTCTGGAAACACCATATATTTT
.	.	TRBV6-5	TRBJ1-1	CASMAGMNTEAFF	TGTGCCAGCATGGCTGGGATGAACACTGAAGCTTTCTTT
.	.	TRBV18	TRBJ2-2	CASSLNTNTGELFF	TGTGCCAGCTCACTGAACACGAACACCGGGGAGCTGTTTTTT
.	.	TRBV6-4	TRBJ1-4	CASSGRNPLFF	TGTGCCAGCAGTGGACGGAATCCACTGTTTTTT
.	.	TRBV6-5	TRBJ2-1	CASSYSHGGWVNEQFF	TGTGCCAGCAGTTACTCGCACGGGGGATGGGTAAATGAGCAGTTCTTC
.	.	TRBV4-1	TRBJ2-7	CASSSKEAGTYEQYF	TGCGCCAGCAGTTCCAAGGAAGCAGGGACCTACGAGCAGTACTTC
.	.	TRBV7-8	TRBJ2-5	CASSFAGIVETQYF	TGTGCCAGCAGCTTTGCGGGGATAGTTGAGACCCAGTACTTC
.	.	TRBV28	TRBJ1-6	CASSRAGENSPLHF	TGTGCCAGCAGTCGGGCAGGGGAAAATTCACCCCTCCACTTT
.	.	TRBV5-5	TRBJ1-5	CASSPLGRQGVWQPQHF	TGTGCCAGCAGCCCCCTTGGACGGCAGGGTGTATGGCAGCCCCAGCATTTT
.	.	TRBV18	TRBJ2-7	CASSLVGSEYEQYF	TGTGCCAGCTCATTGGTTGGGAGCGAGTACGAGCAGTACTTC
.	.	TRBV6-5	TRBJ2-7	CASSFGLAGTGEQYF	TGTGCCAGCAGTTTCGGCCTAGCGGGGACAGGGGAGCAGTACTTC
.	.	TRBV5-4	TRBJ2-1	CASSSGDNEQFF	TGTGCCAGCAGCTCGGGTGACAATGAGCAGTTCTTC
.	.	TRBV18	TRBJ2-2	CASSPGSGHPQTGELFF	TGTGCCAGCTCACCGGGGTCAGGGCACCCCCAGACCGGGGAGCTGTTTTTT
.	.	TRBV30	TRBJ2-7	CAWSHTGEQYF	TGTGCCTGGAGTCACACAGGAGAGCAGTACTTC
.	TRBD1	TRBV28	TRBJ1-3	CASTPGQAIHSGNTIYF	TGTGCCAGCACCCCGGGACAGGCCATACACTCTGGAAACACCATATATTTT
.	TRBD1	TRBV23-1	TRBJ2-2	CASSNRGRTIGELFF	TGCGCCAGCAGTAACAGGGGGCGGACGATCGGGGAGCTGTTTTTT
.	.	TRBV2	TRBJ1-5	CASSERVRDQPQHF	TGTGCCAGCAGTGAACGGGTCAGGGATCAGCCCCAGCATTTT
.	TRBD2	TRBV6-5	TRBJ2-5	CASSYGAGDYQETQYF	TGTGCCAGCAGTTACGGAGCGGGGGACTATCAAGAGACCCAGTACTTC
.	.	TRBV6-6	TRBJ1-6	CVSRGFNSPLHF	TGTGTTTCGCGGGGGTTTAATTCACCCCTCCACTTT
.	.	TRBV29-1	TRBJ2-6	CSVGSSLSGANVLTF	TGCAGCGTTGGGTCCAGCCTCTCTGGGGCCAACGTCCTGACTTTC
.	.	TRBV6-5	TRBJ1-3	CASSYSGQNSGNTIYF	TGTGCCAGCAGTTACTCCGGGCAGAACTCTGGAAACACCATATATTTT
.	TRBD1	TRBV6-5	TRBJ1-2	CASSYTRTGGSYGYTF	TGTGCCAGCAGTTACACGAGGACAGGGGGATCCTATGGCTACACCTTC
.	.	TRBV28	TRBJ1-1	CASSNSVVFF	TGTGCCAGCAGCAATTCGGTGGTTTTCTTT
.	.	TRBV30	TRBJ1-5	CAWSVGRFNQPQHF	TGTGCCTGGAGTGTCGGTAGGTTCAATCAGCCCCAGCATTTT
.	.	TRBV5-4	TRBJ1-4	CASSLGQSGPNEKLFF	TGTGCCAGCAGCTTAGGACAGTCTGGACCCAATGAAAAACTGTTTTTT
.	.	TRBV9	TRBJ2-1	CASSGRGGYNEQFF	TGTGCCAGCAGCGGCAGAGGTGGCTACAATGAGCAGTTCTTC
.	.	TRBV5-5	TRBJ1-5	CASSLEGGGQPQHF	TGTGCCAGCAGCTTGGAGGGGGGCGGTCAGCCCCAGCATTTT
.	TRBD1	TRBV5-1	TRBJ1-2	CASSYASTGTYGYTF	TGCGCCAGCAGCTACGCCTCGACAGGGACCTATGGCTACACCTTC
.	.	TRBV7-9	TRBJ1-2	CASSLMFLGPGVPYGYTF	TGTGCCAGCAGCTTAATGTTCTTAGGCCCAGGAGTCCCCTATGGCTACACCTTC
few	TRBD2	TRBV19	TRBJ2-3	CASSVAGGLDTQYF	TGTGCCAGTAGTGTAGCGGGGGGGCTAGATACGCAGTATTTT
once	.	TRBV5-1	TRBJ2-6	CASSLDRPGANVLTF	TGCGCCAGCAGCCTAGACAGGCCTGGGGCCAACGTCCTGACTTTC